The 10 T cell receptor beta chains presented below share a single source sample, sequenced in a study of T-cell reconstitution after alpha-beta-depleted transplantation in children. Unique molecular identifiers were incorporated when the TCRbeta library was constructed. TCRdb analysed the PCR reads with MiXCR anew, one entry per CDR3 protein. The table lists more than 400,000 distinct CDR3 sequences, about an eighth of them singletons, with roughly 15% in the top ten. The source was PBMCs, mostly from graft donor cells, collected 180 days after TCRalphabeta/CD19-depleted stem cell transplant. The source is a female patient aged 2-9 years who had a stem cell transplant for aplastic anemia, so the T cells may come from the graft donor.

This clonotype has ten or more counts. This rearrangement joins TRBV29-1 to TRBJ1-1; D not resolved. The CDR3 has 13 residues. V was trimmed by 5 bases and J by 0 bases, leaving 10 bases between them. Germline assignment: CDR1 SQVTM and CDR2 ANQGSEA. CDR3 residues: CSVYVSLNTEAFF. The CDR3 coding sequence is TGCAGCGTTTATGTCTCCCTGAACACTGAAGCTTTCTTT.

This chain's CDR3 is CASSYLMRDYHIQYF. In DNA, the CDR3 is TGTGCCAGCAGCTACCTAATGCGGGACTACCACATTCAGTACTTC. The chain has TRBV6-2 or TRBV6-3 and TRBJ2-4, with TRBD2 matching 7 bases. The trim removed 6 bases at V and 8 bases at J, leaving 13 bases unmatched. From germline, CDR1 is MNHEY and CDR2 SVGEGT. The CDR3 is 15 amino acids.

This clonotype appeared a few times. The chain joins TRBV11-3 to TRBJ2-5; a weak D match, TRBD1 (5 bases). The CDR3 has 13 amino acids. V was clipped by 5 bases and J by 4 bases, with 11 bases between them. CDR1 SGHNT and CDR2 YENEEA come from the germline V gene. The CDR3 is CASSQRTGETQYF. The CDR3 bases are TGTGCCAGCAGCCAACGAACAGGAGAGACCCAGTACTTC.

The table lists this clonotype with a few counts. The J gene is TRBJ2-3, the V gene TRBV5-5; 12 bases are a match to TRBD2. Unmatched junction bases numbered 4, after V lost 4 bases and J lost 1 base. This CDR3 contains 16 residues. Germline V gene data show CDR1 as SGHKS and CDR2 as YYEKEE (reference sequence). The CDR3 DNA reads TGTGCCAGCAGCCCGTGGACTAGCGGGGGCACAGATACGCAGTATTTT. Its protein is CASSPWTSGGTDTQYF.

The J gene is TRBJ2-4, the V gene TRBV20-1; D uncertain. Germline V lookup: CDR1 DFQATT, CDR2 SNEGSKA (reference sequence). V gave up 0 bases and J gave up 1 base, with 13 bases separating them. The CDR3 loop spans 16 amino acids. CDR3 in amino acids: CSARDSSAQAKNIQYF. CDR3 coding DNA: TGCAGTGCTAGAGATAGCTCAGCTCAGGCCAAAAACATTCAGTACTTC.

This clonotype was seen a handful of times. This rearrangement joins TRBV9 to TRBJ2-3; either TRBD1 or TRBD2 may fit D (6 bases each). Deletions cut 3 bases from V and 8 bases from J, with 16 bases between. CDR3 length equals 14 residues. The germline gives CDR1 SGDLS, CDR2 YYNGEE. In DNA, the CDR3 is TGTGCCAGCAGCGGCCGATGGGGGGCGAGTACGCAGTATTTT. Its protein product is CASSGRWGASTQYF.

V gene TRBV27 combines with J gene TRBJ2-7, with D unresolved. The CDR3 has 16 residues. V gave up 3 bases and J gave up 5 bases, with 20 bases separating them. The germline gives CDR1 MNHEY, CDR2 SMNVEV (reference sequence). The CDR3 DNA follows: TGTGCCAGCAGTTTTTTGAGTCTCCACGCTTTTCACGAGCAGTACTTC. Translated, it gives CASSFLSLHAFHEQYF.

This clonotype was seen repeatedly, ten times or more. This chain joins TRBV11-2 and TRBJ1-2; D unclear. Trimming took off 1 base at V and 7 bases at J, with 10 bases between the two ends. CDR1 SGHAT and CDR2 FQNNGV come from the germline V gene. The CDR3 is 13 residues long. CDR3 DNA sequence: TGTGCCAGCAGCTTAGGTCTCGGATCTGGCTACACCTTC. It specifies CASSLGLGSGYTF.

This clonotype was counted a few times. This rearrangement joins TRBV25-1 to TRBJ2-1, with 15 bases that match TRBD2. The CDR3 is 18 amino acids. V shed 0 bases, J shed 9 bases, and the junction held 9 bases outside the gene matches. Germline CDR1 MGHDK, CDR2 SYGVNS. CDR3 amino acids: CASSEYPGTSGRYGEQFF. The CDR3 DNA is TGTGCCAGCAGTGAATATCCCGGGACTAGCGGGAGGTACGGTGAGCAGTTCTTC.

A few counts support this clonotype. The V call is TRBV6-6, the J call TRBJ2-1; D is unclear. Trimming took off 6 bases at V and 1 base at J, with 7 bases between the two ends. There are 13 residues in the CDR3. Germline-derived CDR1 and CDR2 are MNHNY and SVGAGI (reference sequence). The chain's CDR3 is CASSVGSYNEQFF. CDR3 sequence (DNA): TGTGCCAGCAGCGTGGGGTCCTACAATGAGCAGTTCTTC.